The clone carrying this TCR beta chain occurred a few times. What it binds is unknown. An overlapping HIV-1 Gag peptide pool stimulated these cells at roughly 1 ug/peptide/mL. Memory cells lacking CD40L and CD69 with high CD45RO were sorted. Germline V gives CDR1 MNHEY, CDR2 SVGEGT. The CDR3 loop spans 14 amino acids. V lost 4 bases to trimming and J lost 6 bases, with 12 bases between them. These data come from a study of persistence of HIV-infected CD4 T cells. For the study at large: Donors were ART-treated; their CMV- and Gag-responding CD4+ T cells were isolated.

This was the immunoSEQ version 4 assay in survey mode. TCRdb's table, derived via immunoSEQ multiplex PCR, lists solely in-frame clones and lacks some. Of about 64,000 clones detected, just under 75% appear once; the ten largest clones hold over 1.5%. The chain is built from TRBV6-2 or TRBV6-3 and TRBJ2-2; possible D gene TRBD2, 6 bases. This sample comprised CD4+ T cells sorted from PBMCs after roughly 18-hour stimulation, obtained from a patient who received antiretroviral therapy. The source is an adult man with HIV who was CMV-seropositive. The CDR3 reads CASSLNRGSGELFF. The CDR3 coding sequence is TGTGCCAGCAGTTTGAACCGGGGGTCCGGGGAGCTGTTTTTT.